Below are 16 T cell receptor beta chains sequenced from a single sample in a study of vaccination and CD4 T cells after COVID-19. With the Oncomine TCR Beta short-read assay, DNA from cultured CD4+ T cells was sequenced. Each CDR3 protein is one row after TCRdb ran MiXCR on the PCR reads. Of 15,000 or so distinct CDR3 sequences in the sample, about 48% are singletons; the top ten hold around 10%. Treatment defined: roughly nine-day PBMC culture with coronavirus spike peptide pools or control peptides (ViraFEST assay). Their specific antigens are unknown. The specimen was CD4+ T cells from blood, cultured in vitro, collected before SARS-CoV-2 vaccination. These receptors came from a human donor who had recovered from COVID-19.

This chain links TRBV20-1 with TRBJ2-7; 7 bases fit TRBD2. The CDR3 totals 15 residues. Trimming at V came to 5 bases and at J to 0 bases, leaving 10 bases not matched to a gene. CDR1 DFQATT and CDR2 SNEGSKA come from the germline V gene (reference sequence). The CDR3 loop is CSAHETGGSSYEQYF. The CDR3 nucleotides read TGCAGTGCTCATGAAACGGGAGGAAGCTCCTACGAGCAGTACTTC.

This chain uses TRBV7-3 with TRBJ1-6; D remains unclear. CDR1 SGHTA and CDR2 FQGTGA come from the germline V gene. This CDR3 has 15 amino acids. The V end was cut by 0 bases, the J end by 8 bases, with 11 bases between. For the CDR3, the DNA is TGTGCCAGCAGCTTAACCCCTGAGATCTATTCACCCCTCCACTTT. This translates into CASSLTPEIYSPLHF. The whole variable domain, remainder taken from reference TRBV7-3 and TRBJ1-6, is GAGVSQTPSNKVTEKGKYVELRCDPISGHTALYWYRQSLGQGPEFLIYFQGTGAADDSGLPNDRFFAVRPEGSVSTLKIQRTERGDSAVYLCASSLTPEIYSPLHFGNGTRLTVT.

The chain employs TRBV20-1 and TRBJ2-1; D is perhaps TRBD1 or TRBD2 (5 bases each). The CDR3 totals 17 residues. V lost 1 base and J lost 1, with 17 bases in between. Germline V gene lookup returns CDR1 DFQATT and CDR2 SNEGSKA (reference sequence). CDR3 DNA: TGCAGTGCTAGAGCCATACCGGGACCGAGATCCTACAATGAGCAGTTCTTC. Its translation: CSARAIPGPRSYNEQFF.

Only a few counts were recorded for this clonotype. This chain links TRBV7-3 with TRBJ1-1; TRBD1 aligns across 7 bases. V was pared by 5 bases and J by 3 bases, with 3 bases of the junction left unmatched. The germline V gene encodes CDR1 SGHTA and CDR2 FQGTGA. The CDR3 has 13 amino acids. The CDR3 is CASSRDRDTEAFF. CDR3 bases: TGTGCCAGCAGCCGGGACAGAGACACTGAAGCTTTCTTT.

CDR3 in amino acids: CASSPGTGTHLGEQYF. In nucleotides, the CDR3 is TGCGCCAGCAGCCCCGGGACGGGGACCCACCTCGGGGAGCAGTACTTC. The rearrangement links TRBV5-1 to TRBJ2-7, with D perhaps matching TRBD1 or TRBD2 (5 bases each). Germline-derived CDR1 and CDR2 are SGHRS and YFSETQ. The CDR3 is 16 amino acids. Trimming removed 4 bases from V and 7 bases from J, with 24 bases in between.

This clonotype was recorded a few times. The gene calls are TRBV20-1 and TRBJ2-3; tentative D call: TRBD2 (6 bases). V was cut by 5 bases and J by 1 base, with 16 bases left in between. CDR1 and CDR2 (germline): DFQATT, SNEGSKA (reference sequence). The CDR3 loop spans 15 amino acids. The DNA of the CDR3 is TGCAGTGCTCCGCGACTAGTCCAAGGCACAGATACGCAGTATTTT. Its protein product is CSAPRLVQGTDTQYF.

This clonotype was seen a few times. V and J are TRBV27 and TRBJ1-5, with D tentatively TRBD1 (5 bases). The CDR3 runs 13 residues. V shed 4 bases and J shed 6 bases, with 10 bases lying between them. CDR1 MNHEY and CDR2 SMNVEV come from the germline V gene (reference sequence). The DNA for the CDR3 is TGTGCCAGCAGTTCAGGGAGGCGTCAGCCCCAGCATTTT. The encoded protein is CASSSGRRQPQHF.

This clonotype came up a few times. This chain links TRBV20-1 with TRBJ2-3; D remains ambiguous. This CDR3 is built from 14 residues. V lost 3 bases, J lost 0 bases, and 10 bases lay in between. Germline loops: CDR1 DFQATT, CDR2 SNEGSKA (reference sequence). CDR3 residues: CSASYMGSTDTQYF. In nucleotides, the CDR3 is TGCAGTGCTAGTTATATGGGAAGCACAGATACGCAGTATTTT.

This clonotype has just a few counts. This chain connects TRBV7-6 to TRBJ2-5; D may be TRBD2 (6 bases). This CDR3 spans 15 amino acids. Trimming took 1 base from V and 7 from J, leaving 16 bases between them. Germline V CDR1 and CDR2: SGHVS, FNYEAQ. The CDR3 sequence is CASSLVGGSLVTQYF. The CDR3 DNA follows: TGTGCCAGCAGCTTAGTCGGGGGTAGTTTGGTGACCCAGTACTTC.

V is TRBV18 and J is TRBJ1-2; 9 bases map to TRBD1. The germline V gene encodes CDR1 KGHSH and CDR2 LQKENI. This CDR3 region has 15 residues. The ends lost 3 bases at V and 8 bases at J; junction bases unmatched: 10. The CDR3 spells CASSPRDRASTGYTF. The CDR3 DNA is TGTGCCAGCTCACCCCGGGACAGGGCTTCCACGGGCTACACCTTC.

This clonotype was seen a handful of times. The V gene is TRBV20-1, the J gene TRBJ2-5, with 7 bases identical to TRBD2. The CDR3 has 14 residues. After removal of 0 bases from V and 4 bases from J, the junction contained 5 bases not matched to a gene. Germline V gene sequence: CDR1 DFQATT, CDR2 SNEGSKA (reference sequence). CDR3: CSARDPSGRETQYF. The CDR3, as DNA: TGCAGTGCTAGAGATCCTAGCGGACGAGAGACCCAGTACTTC.

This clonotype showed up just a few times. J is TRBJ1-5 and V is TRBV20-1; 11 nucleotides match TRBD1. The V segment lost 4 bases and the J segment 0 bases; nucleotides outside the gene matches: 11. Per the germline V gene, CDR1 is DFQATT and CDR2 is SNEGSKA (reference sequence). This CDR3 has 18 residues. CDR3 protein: CSATNSDRGRGSNQPQHF. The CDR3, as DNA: TGCAGTGCTACCAATTCGGACAGGGGGCGTGGTAGCAATCAGCCCCAGCATTTT.

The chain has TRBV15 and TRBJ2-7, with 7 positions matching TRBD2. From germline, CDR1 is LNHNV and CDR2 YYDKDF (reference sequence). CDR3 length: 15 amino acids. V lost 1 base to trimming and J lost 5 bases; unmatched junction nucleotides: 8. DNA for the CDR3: TGTGCCACCAGCAGAGGGGAGGGGAATGTGGACGAGCAGTACTTC. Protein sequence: CATSRGEGNVDEQYF.

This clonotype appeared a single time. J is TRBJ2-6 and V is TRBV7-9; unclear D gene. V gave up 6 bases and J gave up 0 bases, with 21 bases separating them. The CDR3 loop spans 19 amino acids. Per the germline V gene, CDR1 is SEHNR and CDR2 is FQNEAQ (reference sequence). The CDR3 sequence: CASRSNWRRRTSGANVLTF. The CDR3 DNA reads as TGTGCCAGCAGGTCTAACTGGCGGCGCAGGACCTCTGGGGCCAACGTCCTGACTTTC. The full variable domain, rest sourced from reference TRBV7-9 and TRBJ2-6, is DTGVSQNPRHKITKRGQNVTFRCDPISEHNRLYWYRQTLGQGPEFLTYFQNEAQLEKSRLLSDRFSAERPKGSFSTLEIQRTEQGDSAMYLCASRSNWRRRTSGANVLTFGAGSRLTVL.

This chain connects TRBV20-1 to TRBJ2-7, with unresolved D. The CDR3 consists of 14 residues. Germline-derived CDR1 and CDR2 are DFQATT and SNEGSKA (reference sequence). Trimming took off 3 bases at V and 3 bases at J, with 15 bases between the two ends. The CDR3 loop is CSASALTHRYEQYF. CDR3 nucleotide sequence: TGCAGTGCTAGCGCACTTACCCACCGCTACGAGCAGTACTTC.

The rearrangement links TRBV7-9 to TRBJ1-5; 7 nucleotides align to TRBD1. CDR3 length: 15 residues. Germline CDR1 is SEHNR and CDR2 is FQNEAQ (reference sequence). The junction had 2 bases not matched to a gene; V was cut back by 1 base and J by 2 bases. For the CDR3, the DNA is TGTGCCAGCAGCTTAGGGGACAGTGGCAATCAGCCCCAGCATTTT. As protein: CASSLGDSGNQPQHF.